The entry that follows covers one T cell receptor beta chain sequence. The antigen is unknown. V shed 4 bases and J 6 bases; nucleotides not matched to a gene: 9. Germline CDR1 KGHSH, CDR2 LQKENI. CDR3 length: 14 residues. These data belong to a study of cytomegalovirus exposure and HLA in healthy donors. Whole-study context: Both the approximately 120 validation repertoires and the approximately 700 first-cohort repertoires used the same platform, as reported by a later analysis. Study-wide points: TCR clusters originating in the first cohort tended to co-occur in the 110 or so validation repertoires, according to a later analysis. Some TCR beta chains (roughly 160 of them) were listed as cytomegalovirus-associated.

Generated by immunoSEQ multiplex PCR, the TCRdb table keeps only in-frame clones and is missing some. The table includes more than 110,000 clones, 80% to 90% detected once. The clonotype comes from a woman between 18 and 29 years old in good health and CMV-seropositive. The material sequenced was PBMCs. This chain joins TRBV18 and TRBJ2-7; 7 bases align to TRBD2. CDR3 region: CASSQIGGRGEQYF. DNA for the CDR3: TGTGCCAGCTCACAAATAGGCGGGAGAGGCGAGCAGTACTTC. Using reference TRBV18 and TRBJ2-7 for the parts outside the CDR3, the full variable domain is NAGVMQNPRHLVRRRGQEARLRCSPMKGHSHVYWYRQLPEEGLKFMVYLQKENIIDESGMPKERFSAEFPKEGPSILRIQQVVRGDSAAYFCASSQIGGRGEQYFGPGTRLTVT.